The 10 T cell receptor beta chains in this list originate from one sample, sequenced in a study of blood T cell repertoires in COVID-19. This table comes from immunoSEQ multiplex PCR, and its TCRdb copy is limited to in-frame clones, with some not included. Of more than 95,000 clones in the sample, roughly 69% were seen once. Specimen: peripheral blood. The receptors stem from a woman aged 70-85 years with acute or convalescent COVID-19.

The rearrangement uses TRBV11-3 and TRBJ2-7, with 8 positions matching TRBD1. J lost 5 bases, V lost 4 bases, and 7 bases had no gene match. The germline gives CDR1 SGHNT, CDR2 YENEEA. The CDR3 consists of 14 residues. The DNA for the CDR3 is TGTGCCAGCAGCTCTGGACAGGGCGGCCACGAGCAGTACTTC. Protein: CASSSGQGGHEQYF. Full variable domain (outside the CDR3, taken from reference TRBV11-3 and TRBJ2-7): EAGVVQSPRYKIIEKKQPVAFWCNPISGHNTLYWYLQNLGQGPELLIRYENEEAVDDSQLPKDRFSAERLKGVDSTLKIQPAELGDSAVYLCASSSGQGGHEQYFGPGTRLTVT.

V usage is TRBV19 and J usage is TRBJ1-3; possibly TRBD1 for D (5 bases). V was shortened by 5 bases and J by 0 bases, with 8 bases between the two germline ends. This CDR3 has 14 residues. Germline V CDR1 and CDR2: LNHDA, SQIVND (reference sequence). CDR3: CASSVDSSGNTIYF. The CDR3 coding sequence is TGTGCCAGTAGTGTTGACAGCTCTGGAAACACCATATATTTT. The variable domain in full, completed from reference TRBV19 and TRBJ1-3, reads DGGITQSPKYLFRKEGQNVTLSCEQNLNHDAMYWYRQDPGQGLRLIYYSQIVNDFQKGDIAEGYSVSREKKESFPLTVTSAQKNPTAFYLCASSVDSSGNTIYFGEGSWLTVV.

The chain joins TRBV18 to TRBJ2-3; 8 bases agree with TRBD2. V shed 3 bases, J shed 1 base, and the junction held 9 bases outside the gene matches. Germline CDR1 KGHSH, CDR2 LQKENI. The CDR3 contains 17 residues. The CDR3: CASSPDLRGVGTDTQYF. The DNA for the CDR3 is TGTGCCAGCTCACCCGACCTGCGGGGGGTTGGCACAGATACGCAGTATTTT.

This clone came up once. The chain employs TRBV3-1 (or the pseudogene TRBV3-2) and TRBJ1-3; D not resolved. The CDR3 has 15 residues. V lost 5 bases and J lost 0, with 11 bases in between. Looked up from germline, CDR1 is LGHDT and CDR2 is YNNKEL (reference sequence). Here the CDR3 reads CASSELASSGNTIYF. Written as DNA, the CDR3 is TGTGCCAGCAGCGAACTAGCGAGCTCTGGAAACACCATATATTTT.

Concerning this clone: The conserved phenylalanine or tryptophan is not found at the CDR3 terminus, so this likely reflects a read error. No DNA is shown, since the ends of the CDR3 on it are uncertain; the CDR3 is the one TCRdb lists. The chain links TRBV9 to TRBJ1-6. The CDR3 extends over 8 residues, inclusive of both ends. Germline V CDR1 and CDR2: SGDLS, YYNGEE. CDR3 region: CASSVEGV.

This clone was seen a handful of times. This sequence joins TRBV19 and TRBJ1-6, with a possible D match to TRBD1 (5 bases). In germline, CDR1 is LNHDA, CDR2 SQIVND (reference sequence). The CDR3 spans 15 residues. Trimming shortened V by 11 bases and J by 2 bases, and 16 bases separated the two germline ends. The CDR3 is CAVGQGGAYNSPLHF. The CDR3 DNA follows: TGTGCCGTGGGCCAGGGAGGGGCCTATAATTCACCCCTCCACTTT.

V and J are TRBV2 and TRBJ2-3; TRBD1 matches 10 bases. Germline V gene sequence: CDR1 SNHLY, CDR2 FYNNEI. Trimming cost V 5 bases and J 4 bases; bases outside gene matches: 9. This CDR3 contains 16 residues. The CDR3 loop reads CASSLPDRGLADTQYF. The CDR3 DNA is TGTGCCAGCAGTCTACCCGACAGGGGGCTCGCAGATACGCAGTATTTT. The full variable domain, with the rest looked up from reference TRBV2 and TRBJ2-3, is EPEVTQTPSHQVTQMGQEVILRCVPISNHLYFYWYRQILGQKVEFLVSFYNNEISEKSEIFDDQFSVERPDGSNFTLKIRSTKLEDSAMYFCASSLPDRGLADTQYFGPGTRLTVL.

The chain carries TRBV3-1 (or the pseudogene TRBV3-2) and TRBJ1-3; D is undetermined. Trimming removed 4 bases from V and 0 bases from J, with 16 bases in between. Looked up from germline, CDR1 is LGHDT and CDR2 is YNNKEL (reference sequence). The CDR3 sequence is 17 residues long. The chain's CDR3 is CASSPRVNVNSGNTIYF. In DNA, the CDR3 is TGTGCCAGCAGCCCTCGGGTAAACGTTAACTCTGGAAACACCATATATTTT.

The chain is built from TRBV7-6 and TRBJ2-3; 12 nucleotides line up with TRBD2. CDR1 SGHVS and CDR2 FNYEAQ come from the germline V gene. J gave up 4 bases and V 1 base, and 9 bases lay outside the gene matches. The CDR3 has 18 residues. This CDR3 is CASSLGFPTSGGSDTQYF. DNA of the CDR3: TGTGCCAGCAGCTTAGGGTTTCCCACTAGCGGGGGGTCAGATACGCAGTATTTT.

CDR3 bases: TGCGCCAGCAGCCAAGATTGGGAGTATGGCTACACCTTC. Protein product: CASSQDWEYGYTF. The V gene is TRBV4-3, the J gene TRBJ1-2; D ambiguous. The V gene lost 0 bases and the J gene lost 5 bases, with 7 bases spanning the gap. The CDR3 is 13 residues long. Germline V gene sequence: CDR1 LGHNA, CDR2 YSLEER.